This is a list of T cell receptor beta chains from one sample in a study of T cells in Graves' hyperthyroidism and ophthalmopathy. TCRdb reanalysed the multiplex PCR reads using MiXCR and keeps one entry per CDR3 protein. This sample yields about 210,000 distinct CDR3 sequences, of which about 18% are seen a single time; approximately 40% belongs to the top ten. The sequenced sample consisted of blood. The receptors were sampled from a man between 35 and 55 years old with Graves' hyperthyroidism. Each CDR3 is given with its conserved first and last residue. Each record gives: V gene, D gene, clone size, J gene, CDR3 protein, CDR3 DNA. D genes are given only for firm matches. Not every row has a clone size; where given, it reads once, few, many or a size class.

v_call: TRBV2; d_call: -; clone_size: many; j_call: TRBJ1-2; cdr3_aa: CASSIGSLYDGYTF; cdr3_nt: TGTGCCAGCAGCATTGGCAGCCTCTATGATGGCTACACCTTC
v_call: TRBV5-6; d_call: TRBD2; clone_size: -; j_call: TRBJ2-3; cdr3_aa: CASSFLTSGVSDTQYF; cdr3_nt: TGTGCCAGCAGCTTCCTGACTAGCGGGGTCTCAGATACGCAGTATTTT
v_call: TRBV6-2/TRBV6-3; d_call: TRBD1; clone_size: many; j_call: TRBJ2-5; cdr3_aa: CASSTGTGGAQYF; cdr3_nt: TGTGCCAGCAGTACCGGGACAGGGGGAGCCCAGTACTTC
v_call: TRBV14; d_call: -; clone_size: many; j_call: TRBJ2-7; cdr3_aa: CASSVYRGQWEQYF; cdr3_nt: TGTGCCAGCAGTGTATACCGGGGCCAGTGGGAGCAGTACTTC
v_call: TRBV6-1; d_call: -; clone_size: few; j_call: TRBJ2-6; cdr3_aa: CASLSTGANVLTF; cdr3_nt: TGTGCCAGCTTGAGTACTGGGGCCAACGTCCTGACTTTC
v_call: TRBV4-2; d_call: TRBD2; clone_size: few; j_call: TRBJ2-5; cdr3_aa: CASSQEGTSGTLQETQYF; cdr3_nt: TGTGCCAGCAGCCAAGAAGGGACTAGCGGTACGCTGCAAGAGACCCAGTACTTC
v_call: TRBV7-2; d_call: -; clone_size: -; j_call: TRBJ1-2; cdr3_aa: CASSSRGEYGYTF; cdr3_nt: TGTGCCAGCAGCTCCCGGGGGGAGTATGGCTACACCTTC
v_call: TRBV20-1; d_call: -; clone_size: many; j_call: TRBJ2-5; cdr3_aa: CSASLTGGPETQYF; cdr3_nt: TGCAGTGCTAGCTTGACGGGGGGCCCAGAGACCCAGTACTTC
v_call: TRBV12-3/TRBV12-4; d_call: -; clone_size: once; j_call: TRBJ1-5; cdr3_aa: CASRGQFNQPQHF; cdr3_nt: TGTGCCAGCAGAGGACAGTTCAATCAGCCCCAGCATTTT
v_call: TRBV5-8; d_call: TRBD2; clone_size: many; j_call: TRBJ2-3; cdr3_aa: CASSPRGDSEDTQYF; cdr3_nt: TGTGCCAGCAGCCCCCGGGGGGATTCCGAAGATACGCAGTATTTT
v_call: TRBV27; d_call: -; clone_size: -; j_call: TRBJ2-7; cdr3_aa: CASRRKGAYSSPYEQYF; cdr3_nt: TGTGCCAGCAGGCGAAAAGGAGCATACAGTTCGCCCTACGAGCAGTACTTC
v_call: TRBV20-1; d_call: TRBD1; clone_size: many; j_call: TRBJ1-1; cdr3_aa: CSARARDRANTEAFF; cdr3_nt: TGCAGTGCTAGAGCCCGGGACAGGGCGAACACTGAAGCTTTCTTT
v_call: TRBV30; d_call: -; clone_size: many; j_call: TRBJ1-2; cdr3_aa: CAWRGGGGYTF; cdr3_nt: TGTGCCTGGAGAGGGGGTGGTGGCTACACCTTC
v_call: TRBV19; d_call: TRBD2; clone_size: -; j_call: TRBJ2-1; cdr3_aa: CASSMGLGRGKNEQFF; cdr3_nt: TGTGCCAGTAGTATGGGGTTGGGGCGGGGGAAAAATGAGCAGTTCTTC
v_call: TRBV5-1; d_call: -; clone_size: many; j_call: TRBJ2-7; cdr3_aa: CASSSGYGGRSEQYF; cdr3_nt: TGCGCCAGCAGCTCAGGGTACGGGGGCCGAAGCGAGCAGTACTTC
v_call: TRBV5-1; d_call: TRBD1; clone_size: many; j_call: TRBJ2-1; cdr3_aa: CASSTAGTASYNEQFF; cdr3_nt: TGCGCCAGCAGCACAGCCGGGACAGCCTCCTACAATGAGCAGTTCTTC
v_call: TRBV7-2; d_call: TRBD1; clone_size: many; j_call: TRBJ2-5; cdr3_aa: CASSRDREETQYF; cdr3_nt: TGTGCCAGCAGCCGGGACAGGGAAGAGACCCAGTACTTC
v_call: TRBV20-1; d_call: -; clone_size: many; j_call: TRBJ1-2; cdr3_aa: CSAMDGDYGYTF; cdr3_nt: TGCAGTGCCATGGATGGGGACTATGGCTACACCTTC
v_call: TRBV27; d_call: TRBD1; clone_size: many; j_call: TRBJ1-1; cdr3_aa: CASTLDRGHTEAFF; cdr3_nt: TGTGCCAGCACCCTGGACAGGGGCCACACTGAAGCTTTCTTT
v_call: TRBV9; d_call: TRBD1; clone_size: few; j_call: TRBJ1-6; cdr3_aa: CASSISGGGSPLHF; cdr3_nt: TGTGCCAGCAGCATATCAGGGGGGGGTTCACCCCTCCACTTT
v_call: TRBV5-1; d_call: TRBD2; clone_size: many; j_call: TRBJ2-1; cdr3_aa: CASSLGGSGGVNEQFF; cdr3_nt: TGCGCCAGCAGCTTGGGAGGTAGCGGGGGTGTCAATGAGCAGTTCTTC
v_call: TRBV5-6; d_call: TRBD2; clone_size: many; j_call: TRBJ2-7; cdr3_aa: CASRFGLAGYEQYF; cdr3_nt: TGTGCCAGCAGATTCGGCCTAGCGGGGTACGAGCAGTACTTC
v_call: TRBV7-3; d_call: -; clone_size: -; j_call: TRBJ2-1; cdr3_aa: CASSAVKKALPEQFF; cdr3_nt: TGTGCCAGCAGCGCCGTAAAAAAGGCCCTCCCCGAACAGTTCTTC
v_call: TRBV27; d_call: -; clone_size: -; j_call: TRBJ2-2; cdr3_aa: CASSLSWGGDTGELFF; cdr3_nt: TGTGCCAGCAGTTTATCATGGGGCGGAGACACCGGGGAGCTGTTTTTT
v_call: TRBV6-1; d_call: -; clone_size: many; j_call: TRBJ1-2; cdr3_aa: CATGGVRGYTF; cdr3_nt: TGTGCCACCGGGGGGGTTAGGGGCTACACCTTC
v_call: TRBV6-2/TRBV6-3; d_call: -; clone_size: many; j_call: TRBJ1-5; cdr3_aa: CASSWGGGNQPQHF; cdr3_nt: TGTGCCAGCAGTTGGGGAGGGGGCAATCAGCCCCAGCATTTT
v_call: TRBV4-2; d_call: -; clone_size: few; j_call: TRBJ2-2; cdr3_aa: CASSKGIGGGELFF; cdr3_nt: TGTGCCAGCAGCAAAGGAATTGGGGGCGGGGAGCTGTTTTTT